This T cell receptor (beta chain) appears in the sequencing data of a study of cytotoxic CD8 clonotypes in ibrutinib-treated CLL. Study information: The patient breakdown showed fewer than twelve relapsed/refractory and under 16 treatment-naive cases, with under 18 IGHV unmutated.

General study findings and limits: Clonality increased at ibrutinib response, then returned toward baseline at progression. Public clonotypes were rare and shrank or held steady on treatment.

TCRdb's copy holds only in-frame clones and misses some; the assay was immunoSEQ multiplex PCR. The table includes over 25,000 clones, 62% detected once. Of note for this clone: What it recognizes is unknown.

V was trimmed by 1 base and J by 4 bases, leaving 13 bases between them. The CDR3 contains 15 residues. Germline CDR1 SGHAT, CDR2 FQNNGV. V and J are TRBV11-2 and TRBJ1-2; maybe TRBD1 (6 bases). The receptor comes from a human donor with chronic lymphocytic leukemia. The sample was PBMCs, taken before ibrutinib treatment. The CDR3 here is CASSLGEGVSYGYTF. The CDR3, as DNA: TGTGCCAGCAGCTTAGGGGAGGGGGTTAGCTATGGCTACACCTTC.